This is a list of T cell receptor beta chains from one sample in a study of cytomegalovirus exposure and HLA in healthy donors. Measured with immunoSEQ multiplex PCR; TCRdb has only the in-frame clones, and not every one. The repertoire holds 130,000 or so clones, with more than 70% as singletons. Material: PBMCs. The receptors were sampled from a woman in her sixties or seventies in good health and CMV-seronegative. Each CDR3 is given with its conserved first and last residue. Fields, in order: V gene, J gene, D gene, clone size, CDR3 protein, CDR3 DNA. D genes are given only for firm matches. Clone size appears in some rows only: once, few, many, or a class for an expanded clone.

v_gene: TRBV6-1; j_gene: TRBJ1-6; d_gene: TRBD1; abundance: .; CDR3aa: CASRSRQGSDSPLHF; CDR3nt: TGTGCCAGCAGATCCAGACAGGGGTCGGATTCACCCCTCCACTTT
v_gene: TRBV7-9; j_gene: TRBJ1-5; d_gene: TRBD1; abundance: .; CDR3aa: CASSLASGQGSNQPQHF; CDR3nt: TGTGCCAGCAGCTTAGCCTCGGGACAGGGGAGCAATCAGCCCCAGCATTTT
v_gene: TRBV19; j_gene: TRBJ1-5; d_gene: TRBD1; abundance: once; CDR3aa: CASSIVRQGNNQPQHF; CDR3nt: TGTGCCAGTAGTATAGTTCGACAGGGAAACAATCAGCCCCAGCATTTT
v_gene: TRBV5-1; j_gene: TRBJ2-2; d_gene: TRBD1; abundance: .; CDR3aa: CASSRTGGDTGELFF; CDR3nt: TGCGCCAGCAGCCGGACAGGGGGAGACACCGGGGAGCTGTTTTTT
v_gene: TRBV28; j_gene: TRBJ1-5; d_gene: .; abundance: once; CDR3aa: CASRPYSSNQPQHF; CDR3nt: TGTGCCAGCAGACCTTACTCCAGCAATCAGCCCCAGCATTTT
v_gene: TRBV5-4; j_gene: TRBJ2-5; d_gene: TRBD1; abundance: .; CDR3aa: CASSLGPGTGAETQYF; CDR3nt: TGTGCCAGCAGCTTGGGACCAGGGACAGGGGCGGAGACCCAGTACTTC
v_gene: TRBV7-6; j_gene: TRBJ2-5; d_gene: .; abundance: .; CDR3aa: CASSLGSRAETQYF; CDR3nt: TGTGCCAGCAGCTTAGGGTCCAGGGCAGAGACCCAGTACTTC
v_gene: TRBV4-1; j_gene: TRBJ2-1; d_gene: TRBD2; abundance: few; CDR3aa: CASSQIAGASNEQFF; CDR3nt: TGCGCCAGCAGCCAAATAGCGGGAGCTTCAAATGAGCAGTTCTTC
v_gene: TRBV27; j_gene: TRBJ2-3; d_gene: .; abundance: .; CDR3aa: CASSQSAPSGDTQYF; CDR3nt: TGTGCCAGCAGTCAATCCGCCCCGAGCGGGGATACGCAGTATTTT
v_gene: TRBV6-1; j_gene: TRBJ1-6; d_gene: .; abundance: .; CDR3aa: CASSDRWAGGVHF; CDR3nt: TGTGCCAGCAGTGATCGATGGGCGGGGGGGGTCCACTTT
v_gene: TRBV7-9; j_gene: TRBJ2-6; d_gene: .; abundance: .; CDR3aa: CASRLPGLNPSGANVLTF; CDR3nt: TGTGCCAGCAGACTCCCGGGTCTTAATCCTTCTGGGGCCAACGTCCTGACTTTC
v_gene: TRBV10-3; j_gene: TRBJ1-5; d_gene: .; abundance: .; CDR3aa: CAIRREGDHQPQHF; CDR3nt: TGTGCCATCAGGAGGGAGGGGGATCATCAGCCCCAGCATTTT
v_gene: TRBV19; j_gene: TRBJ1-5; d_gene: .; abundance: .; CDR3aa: CASSRTVNSNQPQHF; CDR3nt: TGTGCCAGTAGTCGGACAGTTAATAGCAATCAGCCCCAGCATTTT
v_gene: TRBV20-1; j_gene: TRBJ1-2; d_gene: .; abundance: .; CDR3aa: CSARGDSYTF; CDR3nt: TGCAGTGCTAGAGGGGACAGCTACACCTTC
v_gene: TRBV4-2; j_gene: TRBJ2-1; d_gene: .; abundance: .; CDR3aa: CASSQDLAGEQFF; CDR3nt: TGTGCCAGCAGCCAAGATCTGGCGGGTGAGCAGTTCTTC
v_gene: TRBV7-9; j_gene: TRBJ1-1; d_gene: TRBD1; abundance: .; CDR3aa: CASSIWTGMNTEAFF; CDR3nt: TGTGCCAGCAGCATTTGGACAGGGATGAACACTGAAGCTTTCTTT
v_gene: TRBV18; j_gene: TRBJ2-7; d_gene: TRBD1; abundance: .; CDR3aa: CASSPEIKRTGKVAREQYF; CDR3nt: TGTGCCAGCTCACCCGAAATAAAACGGACAGGGAAAGTCGCTCGCGAGCAGTACTTC
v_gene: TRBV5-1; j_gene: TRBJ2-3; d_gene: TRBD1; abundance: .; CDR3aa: CASSSGQFTDTQYF; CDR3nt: TGCGCCAGCAGCTCGGGACAGTTCACAGATACGCAGTATTTT
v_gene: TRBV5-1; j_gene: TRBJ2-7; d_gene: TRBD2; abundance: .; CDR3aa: CASSLSSGAYEQYF; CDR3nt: TGCGCCAGCAGCTTGTCTAGCGGGGCGTACGAGCAGTACTTC
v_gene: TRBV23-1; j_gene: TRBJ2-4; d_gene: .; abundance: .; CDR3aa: CASSQKSKNIQYF; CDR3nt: TGCGCCAGCAGTCAAAAGAGTAAAAACATTCAGTACTTC
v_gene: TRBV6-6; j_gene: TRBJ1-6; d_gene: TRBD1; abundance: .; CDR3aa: CASSTGTGGAPLHF; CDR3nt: TGTGCCAGCAGTACCGGGACAGGGGGGGCTCCCCTCCACTTT
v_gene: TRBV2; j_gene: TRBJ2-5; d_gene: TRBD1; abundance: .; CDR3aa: CASSERGQGQETQYF; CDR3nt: TGTGCCAGCAGTGAAAGGGGACAGGGGCAAGAGACCCAGTACTTC
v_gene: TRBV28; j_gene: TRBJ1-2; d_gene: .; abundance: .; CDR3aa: CASSQPGTPYGYTF; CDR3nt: TGTGCCAGCAGTCAACCCGGGACACCCTATGGCTACACCTTC
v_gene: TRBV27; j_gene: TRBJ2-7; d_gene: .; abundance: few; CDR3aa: CASSLAGRISYEQYF; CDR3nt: TGTGCCAGCAGTTTAGCGGGGAGAATCTCCTACGAGCAGTACTTC
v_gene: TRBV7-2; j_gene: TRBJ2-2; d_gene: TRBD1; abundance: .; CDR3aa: CASSLSGTDVTGELFF; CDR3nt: TGTGCCAGCAGCTTATCGGGGACAGACGTCACCGGGGAGCTGTTTTTT
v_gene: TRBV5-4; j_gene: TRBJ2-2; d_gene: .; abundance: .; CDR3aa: CASSSQALNTGELFF; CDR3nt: TGTGCCAGCAGCTCTCAGGCCCTGAACACCGGGGAGCTGTTTTTT
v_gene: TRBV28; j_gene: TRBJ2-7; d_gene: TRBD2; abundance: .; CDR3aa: CASSLYVVLAAPLEQYF; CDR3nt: TGTGCCAGCAGTTTATACGTGGTTCTAGCGGCGCCCCTGGAGCAGTACTTC
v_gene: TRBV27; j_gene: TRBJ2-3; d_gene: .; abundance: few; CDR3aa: CASSLTDTQYF; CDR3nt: TGTGCCAGTTCTCTCACAGATACGCAGTATTTT
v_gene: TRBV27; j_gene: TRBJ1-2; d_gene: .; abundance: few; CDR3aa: CASSLSGGQVYGYTF; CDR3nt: TGTGCCAGCAGTTTATCAGGAGGGCAGGTTTATGGCTACACCTTC
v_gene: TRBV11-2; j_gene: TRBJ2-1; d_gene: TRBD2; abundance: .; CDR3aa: CASSLDPYAGESNEQFF; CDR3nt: TGTGCCAGCAGCTTAGATCCTTATGCGGGAGAGTCCAATGAGCAGTTCTTC
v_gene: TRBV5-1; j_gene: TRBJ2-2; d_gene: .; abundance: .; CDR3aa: CASSLVAVNTGELFF; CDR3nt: TGCGCCAGCAGCTTGGTTGCGGTGAACACCGGGGAGCTGTTTTTT
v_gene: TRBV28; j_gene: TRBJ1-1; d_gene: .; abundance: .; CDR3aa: CASNGQIYTEAFF; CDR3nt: TGTGCCAGCAACGGACAGATCTACACTGAAGCTTTCTTT
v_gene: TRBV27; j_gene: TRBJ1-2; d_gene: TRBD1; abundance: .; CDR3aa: CASSPRTGTGGGIYGYTF; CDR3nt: TGTGCCAGCAGTCCACGTACCGGGACAGGGGGTGGTATCTATGGCTACACCTTC
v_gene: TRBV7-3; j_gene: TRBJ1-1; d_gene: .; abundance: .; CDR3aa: CASSPQGNTEAFF; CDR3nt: TGTGCCAGCAGCCCCCAGGGGAACACTGAAGCTTTCTTT
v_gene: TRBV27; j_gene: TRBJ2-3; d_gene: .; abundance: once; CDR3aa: CASSLAGLTGTQYF; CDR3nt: TGTGCCAGCAGTTTAGCGGGTCTAACGGGTACGCAGTATTTT
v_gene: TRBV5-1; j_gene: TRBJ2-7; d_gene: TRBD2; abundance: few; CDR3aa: CASSLAWTSGSSSYEQYF; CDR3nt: TGCGCCAGCAGCTTGGCCTGGACTAGCGGGAGTAGCTCCTACGAGCAGTACTTC
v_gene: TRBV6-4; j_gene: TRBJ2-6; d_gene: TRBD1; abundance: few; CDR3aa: CASSDSFVGQGASGANVLTF; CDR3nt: TGTGCCAGCAGTGACTCATTCGTGGGACAGGGGGCATCTGGGGCCAACGTCCTGACTTTC
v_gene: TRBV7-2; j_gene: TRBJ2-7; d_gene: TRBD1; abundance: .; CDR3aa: CASSLTGGVYEQYF; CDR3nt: TGTGCCAGCAGCCTGACAGGGGGTGTCTACGAGCAGTACTTC
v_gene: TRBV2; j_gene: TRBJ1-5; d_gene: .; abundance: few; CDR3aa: CASSWAGRNQPQHF; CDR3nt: TGTGCCAGCAGTTGGGCGGGTCGCAATCAGCCCCAGCATTTT
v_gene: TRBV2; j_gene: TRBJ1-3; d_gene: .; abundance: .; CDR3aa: CAGREALFGDRGRNTIYF; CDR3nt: TGTGCCGGCAGGGAGGCTTTATTCGGGGATAGAGGGAGAAACACCATATATTTT
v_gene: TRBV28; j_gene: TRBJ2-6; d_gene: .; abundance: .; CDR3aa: CASSFGSSGANVLTF; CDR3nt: TGTGCCAGCAGTTTTGGTAGCTCTGGGGCCAACGTCCTGACTTTC
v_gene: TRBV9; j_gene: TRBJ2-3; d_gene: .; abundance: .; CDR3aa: CASSPHRQRTPSTDTQYF; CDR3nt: TGTGCCAGCAGCCCCCATAGGCAGCGGACCCCTAGCACAGATACGCAGTATTTT
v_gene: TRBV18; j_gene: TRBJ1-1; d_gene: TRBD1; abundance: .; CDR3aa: CASSPSQGANTEAFF; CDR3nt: TGTGCCAGCTCACCAAGCCAGGGGGCGAACACTGAAGCTTTCTTT
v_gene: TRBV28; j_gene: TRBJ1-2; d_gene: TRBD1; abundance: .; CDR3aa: CASSLDSTGTGVGYTF; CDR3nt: TGTGCCAGCAGCTTAGATTCAACCGGGACAGGGGTTGGCTACACCTTC
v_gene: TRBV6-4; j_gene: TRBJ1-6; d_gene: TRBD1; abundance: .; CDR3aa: CASSDSGTGHSPLHF; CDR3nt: TGTGCCAGCAGTGACTCGGGGACAGGTCATTCACCCCTCCACTTT
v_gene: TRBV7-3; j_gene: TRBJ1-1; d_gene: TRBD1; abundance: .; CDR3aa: CASSLQGGNTEAFF; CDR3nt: TGTGCCAGCAGCCTACAGGGGGGGAACACTGAAGCTTTCTTT
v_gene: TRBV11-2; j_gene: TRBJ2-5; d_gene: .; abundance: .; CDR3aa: CASSLNPAGIGETQYF; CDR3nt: TGTGCCAGCAGCTTAAACCCGGCGGGGATCGGGGAGACCCAGTACTTC
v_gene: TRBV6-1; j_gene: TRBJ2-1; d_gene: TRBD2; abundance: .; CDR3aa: CASSEDLAGPNEQFF; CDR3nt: TGTGCCAGCAGTGAAGATTTAGCGGGGCCCAATGAGCAGTTCTTC
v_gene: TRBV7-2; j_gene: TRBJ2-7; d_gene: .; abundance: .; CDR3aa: CASSPSPGYEQYF; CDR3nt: TGTGCCAGCAGCCCGAGCCCGGGGTACGAGCAGTACTTC
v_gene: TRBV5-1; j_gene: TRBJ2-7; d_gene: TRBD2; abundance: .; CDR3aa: CASRSLTGGSYEQYF; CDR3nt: TGCGCCAGCAGATCCCTAACGGGGGGCTCCTACGAGCAGTACTTC
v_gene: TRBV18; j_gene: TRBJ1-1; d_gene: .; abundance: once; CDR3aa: CASSPSTGSRGEAFF; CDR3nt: TGTGCCAGCTCACCGTCGACAGGCTCGCGGGGGGAAGCTTTCTTT
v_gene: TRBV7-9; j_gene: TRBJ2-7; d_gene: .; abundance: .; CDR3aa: CASSFRGSEYEQYF; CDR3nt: TGTGCCAGCAGCTTCAGGGGCTCGGAGTACGAGCAGTACTTC
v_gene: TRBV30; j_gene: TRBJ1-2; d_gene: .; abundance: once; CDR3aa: CAWSVLWAAGRFGYTF; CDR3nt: TGTGCCTGGAGTGTACTTTGGGCCGCGGGCCGGTTTGGCTACACCTTC